The entry below describes one T cell receptor beta chain. Libraries were prepared by immunoSEQ multiplex PCR; TCRdb keeps only in-frame clonotypes and omits some of them. The sample shows about 89,000 clones, approximately 88% of them seen only once. This entry comes from a study of identifying expanded T cells in peripheral blood. V lost 6 bases and J lost 5, with 11 bases in between. The CDR3 sequence is 12 residues long. The germline CDR1 and CDR2 sequences are LNHDA and SQIVND (reference sequence). The sequence came from a person between 18 and 75 years old in good health. This chain uses TRBV19 with TRBJ2-7, with D maybe TRBD1 (6 bases). The sequenced material came from blood. CDR3: CASRNRENEQYF. The CDR3 DNA follows: TGTGCCAGTAGGAACAGGGAAAACGAGCAGTACTTC. The full variable domain, in which reference TRBV19 and TRBJ2-7 provide the parts outside the CDR3, is DGGITQSPKYLFRKEGQNVTLSCEQNLNHDAMYWYRQDPGQGLRLIYYSQIVNDFQKGDIAEGYSVSREKKESFPLTVTSAQKNPTAFYLCASRNRENEQYFGPGTRLTVT.